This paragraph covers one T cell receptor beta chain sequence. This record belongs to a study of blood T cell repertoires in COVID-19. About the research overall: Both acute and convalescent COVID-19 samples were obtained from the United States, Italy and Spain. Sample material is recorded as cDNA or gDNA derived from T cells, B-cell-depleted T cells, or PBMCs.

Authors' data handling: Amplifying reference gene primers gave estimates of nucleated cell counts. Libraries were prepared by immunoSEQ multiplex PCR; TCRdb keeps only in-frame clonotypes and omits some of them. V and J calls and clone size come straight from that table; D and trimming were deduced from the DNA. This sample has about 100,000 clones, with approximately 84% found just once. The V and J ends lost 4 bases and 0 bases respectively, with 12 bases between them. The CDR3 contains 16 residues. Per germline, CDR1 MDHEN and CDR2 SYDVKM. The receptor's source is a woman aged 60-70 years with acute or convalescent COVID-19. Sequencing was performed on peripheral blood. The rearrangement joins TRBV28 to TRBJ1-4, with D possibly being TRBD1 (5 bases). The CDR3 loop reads CASSSWGRATNEKLFF. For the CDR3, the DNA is TGTGCCAGCAGTTCCTGGGGCCGTGCAACTAATGAAAAACTGTTTTTT.